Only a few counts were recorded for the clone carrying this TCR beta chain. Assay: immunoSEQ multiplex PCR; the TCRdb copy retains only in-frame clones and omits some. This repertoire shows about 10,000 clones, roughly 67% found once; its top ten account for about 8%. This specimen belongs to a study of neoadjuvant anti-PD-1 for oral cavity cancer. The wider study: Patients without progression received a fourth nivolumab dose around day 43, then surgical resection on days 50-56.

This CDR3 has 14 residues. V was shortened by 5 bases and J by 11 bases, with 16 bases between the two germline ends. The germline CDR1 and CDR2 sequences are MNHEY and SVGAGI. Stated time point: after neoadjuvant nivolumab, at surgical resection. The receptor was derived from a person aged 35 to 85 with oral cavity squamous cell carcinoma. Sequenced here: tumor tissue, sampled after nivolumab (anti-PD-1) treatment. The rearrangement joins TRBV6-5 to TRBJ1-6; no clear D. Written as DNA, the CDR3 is TGTGCCAGCAGTCCTCGGGGTGGGTCCACACCCCTCCACTTT. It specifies CASSPRGGSTPLHF.